The 24 T cell receptor beta chains presented below share a single source sample, sequenced in a study of a mutant IDH1 vaccine in newly diagnosed glioma. Time point of the sample: week 11, during vaccination. One vaccine dose held 300 ug of mutant IDH1 20-mer peptide and came with topical imiquimod. No antigen has been identified for these receptors. Profiling relied on immunoSEQ multiplex PCR, and the TCRdb table lists in-frame clones only, not all of them. The table shows some 60,000 clones, with 84% occurring only once. Source: PBMCs, taken from a glioma patient whose treatment included an IDH1 peptide vaccine. The receptors stem from a man aged 30 to 45 with glioma.

This clone was seen a handful of times. This sequence joins TRBV5-1 and TRBJ1-5; 8 positions match TRBD1. CDR1 and CDR2 from the germline V gene are SGHRS and YFSETQ. The CDR3 totals 16 residues. The junction had 9 bases not matched to a gene; V was cut back by 3 bases and J by 4 bases. CDR3 amino acids: CASSYSTGASNQPQHF. DNA for the CDR3: TGCGCCAGCAGCTATTCGACAGGGGCCAGTAATCAGCCCCAGCATTTT. Using reference TRBV5-1 and TRBJ1-5 for the parts outside the CDR3, the full variable domain is KAGVTQTPRYLIKTRGQQVTLSCSPISGHRSVSWYQQTPGQGLQFLFEYFSETQRNKGNFPGRFSGRQFSNSRSEMNVSTLELGDSALYLCASSYSTGASNQPQHFGDGTRLSIL.

This chain uses TRBV19 with TRBJ2-7, with 10 bases that match TRBD2. The J segment lost 4 bases and the V segment lost 3 bases, leaving 9 bases of the junction unmatched. The CDR3 runs 16 residues. Per germline, CDR1 LNHDA and CDR2 SQIVND (reference sequence). CDR3 sequence: CASSMDGLADEYEQYF. DNA of the CDR3: TGTGCCAGTAGTATGGACGGACTAGCGGACGAGTACGAGCAGTACTTC.

CDR3 region: CASSSTGQGLYGYTF. Here the CDR3 DNA reads TGTGCCAGCAGCTCTACCGGACAGGGTTTGTACGGCTACACCTTC. The V and J genes are TRBV9 and TRBJ1-2, with 8 bases that match TRBD1. Germline CDR1 is SGDLS and CDR2 is YYNGEE. CDR3 length equals 15 residues. With 4 bases clipped from V and 8 bases from J, the junction kept 13 bases outside the gene matches.

The CDR3 loop is CASSLRTGEIGNTQYF. In DNA, the CDR3 is TGCGCCAGCAGTCTAAGGACAGGGGAGATTGGGAATACGCAGTATTTT. V gene TRBV10-2 combines with J gene TRBJ2-3; 9 positions agree with TRBD1. Germline trimming cut 5 bases from V and 7 bases from J; bases unmatched to any gene: 13. CDR1 and CDR2 (germline): WSHSY, SAAADI. CDR3 size: 16 residues.

The rearrangement joins TRBV6-1 to TRBJ2-3; D could derive from TRBD1 or TRBD2 (5 bases each). Trimming took off 4 bases at V and 1 base at J, with 24 bases between the two ends. The CDR3 sequence is 19 residues long. Germline CDR1 and CDR2: MNHNS and SASEGT. DNA for the CDR3: TGTGCCAGCAGTGTATTCCTTACCCAGAGGGGTAAGGGCACAGATACGCAGTATTTT. It yields the protein CASSVFLTQRGKGTDTQYF.

The chain is built from TRBV28 and TRBJ2-3; 8 bases agree with TRBD2. Germline assignment: CDR1 MDHEN and CDR2 SYDVKM. This CDR3 region has 19 residues. With 5 bases clipped from V and 4 bases from J, the junction kept 20 bases outside the gene matches. CDR3 loop: CASSPFLGSGGPFSDTQYF. In DNA, the CDR3 is TGTGCCAGCAGTCCGTTCTTGGGATCGGGAGGGCCTTTCTCAGATACGCAGTATTTT.

The chain carries TRBV5-4 and TRBJ2-1; D possibly corresponds to TRBD1 (5 bases). CDR1 SGHNT and CDR2 YYREEE come from the germline V gene (reference sequence). The V and J ends lost 2 bases and 7 bases respectively, with 13 bases between them. CDR3 length: 14 residues. The DNA of the CDR3 is TGTGCCAGCAGCTTCTCAGGGCAAAGGAATGAGCAGTTCTTC. Its translation: CASSFSGQRNEQFF.

The rearrangement links TRBV4-2 to TRBJ2-1; TRBD2 agrees at 11 bases. The CDR3 is 15 amino acids. Per germline, CDR1 LGHNA and CDR2 YNFKEQ. V was pared by 4 bases and J by 6 bases, with 5 bases of the junction left unmatched. The CDR3 sequence is CASSRLAGGTNEQFF. The CDR3 DNA follows: TGTGCCAGCAGCCGCCTAGCGGGAGGAACCAATGAGCAGTTCTTC.

Notes on this clone: The germline gene is not matched at one end of the junction; a read error may be the cause. V is TRBV4-1 and J is TRBJ2-7, with 7 nucleotides matching TRBD1. Germline CDR1 reads MGHRA; CDR2 reads YSYEKL. The CDR3 is 13 residues long. The DNA of the CDR3 is TGCGCCAGCAGCCAAGATCTAGGGACAGTAAGGCACTTC. Its protein is CASSQDLGTVRHF.

The chain links TRBV29-1 to TRBJ1-6; a possible D gene is TRBD1 (5 bases). This CDR3 is built from 13 residues. V lost 4 bases to trimming and J lost 5 bases, with 9 bases between them. Germline-derived CDR1 and CDR2 are SQVTM and ANQGSEA. CDR3: CSVGDGHNSPLHF. The CDR3 DNA is TGCAGCGTTGGGGACGGCCATAATTCACCCCTCCACTTT.

V usage is TRBV11-2 and J usage is TRBJ1-1; no clear D. Germline V gene data show CDR1 as SGHAT and CDR2 as FQNNGV. The length of the CDR3 is 12 residues. Deletions cut 1 base from V and 11 bases from J, with 11 bases between. CDR3 in DNA: TGTGCCAGCAGCTTAGTGTCAGCTTGGGCTTTCTTT. Translating gives CASSLVSAWAFF. The full variable domain, completed using reference TRBV11-2 and TRBJ1-1, is EAGVAQSPRYKIIEKRQSVAFWCNPISGHATLYWYQQILGQGPKLLIQFQNNGVVDDSQLPKDRFSAERLKGVDSTLKIQPAKLEDSAVYLCASSLVSAWAFFGQGTRLTVV.

The chain employs TRBV27 and TRBJ1-2; the match to TRBD1 covers 8 bases. V lost 5 bases and J lost 2; bases outside the gene matches: 7. The CDR3 runs 15 residues. Germline V gives CDR1 MNHEY, CDR2 SMNVEV (reference sequence). CDR3 sequence (DNA): TGTGCCAGCAGTAGTACAGGGGGGAAGAACTATGGCTACACCTTC. It is translated as CASSSTGGKNYGYTF.

The V and J genes are TRBV5-4 and TRBJ2-7; TRBD2 is a possible D gene (6 bases). V gave up 0 bases and J gave up 3 bases, with 13 bases separating them. CDR3 size: 15 residues. Germline assignment: CDR1 SGHNT and CDR2 YYREEE (reference sequence). The DNA of the CDR3 is TGTGCCAGCAGCTTGGGAGCGGGTAGCGGCTACGAGCAGTACTTC. Translation gives CASSLGAGSGYEQYF. The full variable domain, with the rest looked up from reference TRBV5-4 and TRBJ2-7, is ETGVTQSPTHLIKTRGQQVTLRCSSQSGHNTVSWYQQALGQGPQFIFQYYREEENGRGNFPPRFSGLQFPNYSSELNVNALELDDSALYLCASSLGAGSGYEQYFGPGTRLTVT.

This clone appeared a few times. This rearrangement joins TRBV7-9 to TRBJ2-5; D not resolved. Deletions cut 0 bases from V and 5 bases from J, with 10 bases between. The CDR3 length is 14 residues. Germline CDR1 reads SEHNR; CDR2 reads FQNEAQ (reference sequence). The DNA for the CDR3 is TGTGCCAGCAGCTTAGCGTCGGACGTCGAGACCCAGTACTTC. It translates to CASSLASDVETQYF.

The chain has TRBV5-8 and TRBJ2-3; D is ambiguous. The CDR3 loop spans 15 amino acids. V was cut by 0 bases and J by 0 bases, with 8 bases left in between. Germline assignment: CDR1 SGHTS and CDR2 YDEGEE. The CDR3 coding sequence is TGTGCCAGCAGCTTGGGGAGCATTAGCACAGATACGCAGTATTTT. Residues: CASSLGSISTDTQYF.

By its share, this clone is medium-sized. The CDR3: CSVDTGATEAFF. The CDR3 coding sequence is TGCAGCGTTGACACGGGCGCCACTGAAGCTTTCTTT. The chain has TRBV29-1 and TRBJ1-1; no definite D call. Germline CDR1 SQVTM, CDR2 ANQGSEA. V gave up 3 bases and J gave up 4 bases, with 9 bases separating them. This CDR3 spans 12 amino acids.

CDR3 in DNA: TGTGCCAGCAGCTCAAGGACGGGGAACACCGGGGAGCTGTTTTTT. This gives the protein CASSSRTGNTGELFF. The chain recombines TRBV4-2 with TRBJ2-2; D not resolved. The germline CDR1 and CDR2 sequences are LGHNA and YNFKEQ. V dropped 5 bases and J dropped 1 base, with 11 bases sitting between them. The CDR3 sequence is 15 residues long.

DNA of the CDR3: TGCGCCAGCAGCCAAGATGGATTTTACACAGATACGCAGTATTTT. Its translation: CASSQDGFYTDTQYF. The rearrangement joins TRBV4-1 to TRBJ2-3, with unresolved D. The V gene lost 0 bases and the J gene lost 2 bases, with 9 bases spanning the gap. The CDR3 has 15 amino acids. Germline assignment: CDR1 MGHRA and CDR2 YSYEKL.

The chain combines TRBV25-1 with TRBJ1-2; weak D call: TRBD1 (5 bases). V dropped 10 bases and J dropped 6 bases, with 12 bases sitting between them. The CDR3 has 11 residues. The germline gives CDR1 MGHDK, CDR2 SYGVNS. The CDR3 loop is CATINRNGYTF. CDR3 DNA sequence: TGTGCCACTATAAACAGGAATGGCTACACCTTC.

The CDR3 region has the DNA TGTGCCAGCAGCTTAGGTCGGGGCTCTGGAAACACCATATATTTT. Translating gives CASSLGRGSGNTIYF. The V and J genes are TRBV7-9 and TRBJ1-3; D not certain. The CDR3 is 15 residues long. Germline CDR1 is SEHNR and CDR2 is FQNEAQ (reference sequence). V dropped 1 base and J dropped 0 bases, with 7 bases sitting between them.

The chain uses TRBV7-9 and TRBJ2-7; TRBD2 matches 13 bases. Germline V gene lookup returns CDR1 SEHNR and CDR2 FQNEAQ (reference sequence). CDR3 length: 14 amino acids. V gave up 7 bases and J gave up 6 bases; unmatched junction bases: 6. CDR3 bases: TGTGCCAGCACCACTAGCGGGGGGGCCCTCGAGCAGTACTTC. Its translation: CASTTSGGALEQYF.

This chain joins TRBV5-1 and TRBJ1-2, with a weak D call TRBD1 (5 bases). The germline CDR1 and CDR2 sequences are SGHRS and YFSETQ. Between the trimmed V and J ends, which lost 3 bases and 0 bases, there was a span of 9 bases. This CDR3 is built from 14 residues. This chain's CDR3 is CASSSGRANYGYTF. The CDR3 coding sequence is TGCGCCAGCAGCTCGGGACGTGCTAACTATGGCTACACCTTC.

V usage is TRBV7-2 and J usage is TRBJ1-5; D gene ambiguous. Germline CDR1 reads SGHTA; CDR2 reads FQGNSA. The CDR3 consists of 14 residues. Trimming pared 1 base from V and 6 bases from J, leaving 10 bases between. CDR3 protein: CASSLGLGFQPQHF. As DNA, the CDR3 is TGTGCCAGCAGCTTAGGTTTAGGGTTTCAGCCCCAGCATTTT.

The chain employs TRBV7-2 and TRBJ1-3; D uncertain. The CDR3 extends over 15 amino acids. CDR1 and CDR2 (germline): SGHTA, FQGNSA. Trimming took 2 bases from V and 4 from J, leaving 12 bases between them. The DNA for the CDR3 is TGTGCCAGCAGCTTACGTGTAGGGAACGGAAACACCATATATTTT. Translation gives CASSLRVGNGNTIYF.